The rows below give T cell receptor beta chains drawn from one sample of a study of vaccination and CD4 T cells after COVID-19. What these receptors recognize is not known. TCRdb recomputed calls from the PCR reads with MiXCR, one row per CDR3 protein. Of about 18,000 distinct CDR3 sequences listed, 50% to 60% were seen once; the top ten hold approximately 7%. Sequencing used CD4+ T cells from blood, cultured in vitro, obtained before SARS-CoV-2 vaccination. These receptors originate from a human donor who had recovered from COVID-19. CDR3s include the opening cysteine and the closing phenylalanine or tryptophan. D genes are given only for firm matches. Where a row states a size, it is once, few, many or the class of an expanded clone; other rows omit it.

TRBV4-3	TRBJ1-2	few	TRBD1	TGCGCCAGCAGCAGAACGACAGGGTATAACTATGGCTACACCTTC	CASSRTTGYNYGYTF
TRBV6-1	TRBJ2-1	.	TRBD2	TGTGCCAGCAGTGATGGAGTAGCGGGATTAAATGAGCAGTTCTTC	CASSDGVAGLNEQFF
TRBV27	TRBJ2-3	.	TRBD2	TGTGCCAGCAGTGAAGTAGCGGGAGGGTTTGAGTCTACGCAGTATTTT	CASSEVAGGFESTQYF
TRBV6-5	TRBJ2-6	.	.	TGTGCCAGCAGTTACCAATCCGTACACGGCACTGGGGCCAACGTCCTGACTTTC	CASSYQSVHGTGANVLTF
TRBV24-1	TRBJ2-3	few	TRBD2	TGTGCCACCAGTGACGCGGGACTAGCGGCCTCACCAGATACGCAGTATTTT	CATSDAGLAASPDTQYF
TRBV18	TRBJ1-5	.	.	TGTGCCAGCTCACCAGGGTCGGATCAGCCCCAGCATTTT	CASSPGSDQPQHF
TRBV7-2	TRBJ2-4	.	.	TGTGCCAGCAGCCCTAACGTGGGAGCAAACATTCAGTACTTC	CASSPNVGANIQYF
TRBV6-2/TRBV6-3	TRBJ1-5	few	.	TGTGCCAGCAGTTACGCTTCAGGTGAGGGACAGCCCCAGCATTTT	CASSYASGEGQPQHF
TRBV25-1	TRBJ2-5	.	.	TGTGCCAGCAGCCCAGGGGGGGGCGCTTACCAAGAGACCCAGTACTTC	CASSPGGGAYQETQYF
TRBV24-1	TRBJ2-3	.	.	TGTGCCACCAGTGAAGGGCCGTACACAGATACGCAGTATTTT	CATSEGPYTDTQYF
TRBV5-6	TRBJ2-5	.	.	TGTGCCAGCAGCTTAAGGTTTATCCAAGAGACCCAGTACTTC	CASSLRFIQETQYF
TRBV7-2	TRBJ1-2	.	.	TGTGCCAGCAGCTTAGTCACCAGATCAGATGGCTACACCTTC	CASSLVTRSDGYTF
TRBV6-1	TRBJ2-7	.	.	TGTGCCAGCAGAGGGGGGAGCCCTGGCGGAAACTTCTACGAGCAGTACTTC	CASRGGSPGGNFYEQYF
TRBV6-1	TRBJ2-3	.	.	TGTGCCAGCCACAGGGCTCGCACAGATACGCAGTATTTT	CASHRARTDTQYF
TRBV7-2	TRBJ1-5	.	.	TGTGCCAGCAGTCCAGGCGGTTATAGCAATCAGCCCCAGCATTTT	CASSPGGYSNQPQHF
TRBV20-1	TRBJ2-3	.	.	TGCAGTGCTCCAGCGTGGGCAGGGCCAGATACGCAGTATTTT	CSAPAWAGPDTQYF
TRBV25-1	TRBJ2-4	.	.	TGTGCCAGCGGCAGAGGGGACATTCAGTACTTC	CASGRGDIQYF
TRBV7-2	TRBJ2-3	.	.	TGTGCCAGCGGCGTAACCACAGATACGCAGTATTTT	CASGVTTDTQYF
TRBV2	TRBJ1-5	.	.	TGTGCCAGCAGCAGGGACAAAAATCAGCCCCAGCATTTT	CASSRDKNQPQHF
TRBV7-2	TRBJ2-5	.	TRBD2	TGTGCCAGCAGCCCGGCCCCACTAGCGCGCCAAGAGACCCAGTACTTC	CASSPAPLARQETQYF
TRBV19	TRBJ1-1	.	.	TGTGCCAGTAGTTTACGGATTATGAACACTGAAGCTTTCTTT	CASSLRIMNTEAFF
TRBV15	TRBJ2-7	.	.	TGTGCCACCAGCAGAGACATTGTACGCGAGCAGTACTTC	CATSRDIVREQYF
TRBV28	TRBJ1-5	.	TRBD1	TGTGCCAGCAGGATGACAGGGCGTCAGCCCCAGCATTTT	CASRMTGRQPQHF
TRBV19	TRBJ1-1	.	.	TGTGCCAGTAGTATCCAGGACAAGGGGTTATTGAACACTGAAGCTTTCTTT	CASSIQDKGLLNTEAFF
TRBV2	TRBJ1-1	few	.	TGTGCCAGCACCGTGATAGCCACTGAAGCTTTCTTT	CASTVIATEAFF
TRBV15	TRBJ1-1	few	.	TGTGCCACCAGCAGATTGTTGAACACTGAAGCTTTCTTT	CATSRLLNTEAFF
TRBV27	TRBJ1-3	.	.	TGTGCCAGCAGTTTATCGAGGGGGATAAGACTAATCAACACCATATATTTT	CASSLSRGIRLINTIYF
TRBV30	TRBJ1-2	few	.	TGTGCCTGGAGATCGGACAGCCACCCCCGTGGCTACACCTTC	CAWRSDSHPRGYTF
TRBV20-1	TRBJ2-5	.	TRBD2	TGCAGTGCTAGGGAAGCGGGAGGGGGCCAAGAGACCCAGTACTTC	CSAREAGGGQETQYF
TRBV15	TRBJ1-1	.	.	TGTGCCACCAGCGCGATCCGGAACACTGAAGCTTTCTTT	CATSAIRNTEAFF
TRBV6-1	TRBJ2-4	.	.	TGTGCCAGCATTCCTAGCCCCTACCTAGCCAAAAACATTCAGTACTTC	CASIPSPYLAKNIQYF
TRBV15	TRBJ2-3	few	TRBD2	TGTGCCACCAGCAGAGCCGGGGGACTAGCGGGAGACGATACGCAGTATTTT	CATSRAGGLAGDDTQYF
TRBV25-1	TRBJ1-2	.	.	TGTGCCAGCAGTGATGTCTCAGGGCATGGCTACACCTTC	CASSDVSGHGYTF